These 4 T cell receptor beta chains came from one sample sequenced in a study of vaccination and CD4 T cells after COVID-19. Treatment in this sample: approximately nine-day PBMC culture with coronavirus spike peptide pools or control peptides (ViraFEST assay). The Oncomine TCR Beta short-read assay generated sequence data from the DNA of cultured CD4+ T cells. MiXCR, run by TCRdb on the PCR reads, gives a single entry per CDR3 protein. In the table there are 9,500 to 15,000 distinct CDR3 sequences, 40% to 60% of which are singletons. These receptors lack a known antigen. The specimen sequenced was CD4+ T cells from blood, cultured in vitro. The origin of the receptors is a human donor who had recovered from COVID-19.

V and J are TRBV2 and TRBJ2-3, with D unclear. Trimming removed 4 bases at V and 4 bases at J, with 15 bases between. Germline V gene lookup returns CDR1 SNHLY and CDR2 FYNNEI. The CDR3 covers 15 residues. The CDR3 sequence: CASSGTERIADTQYF. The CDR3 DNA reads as TGTGCCAGCAGTGGAACTGAGCGTATAGCAGATACGCAGTATTTT.

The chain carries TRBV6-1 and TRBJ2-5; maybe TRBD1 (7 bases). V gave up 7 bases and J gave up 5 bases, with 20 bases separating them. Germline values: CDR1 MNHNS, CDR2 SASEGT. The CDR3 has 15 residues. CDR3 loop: CASTRQTGRMETQYF. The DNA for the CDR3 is TGTGCCAGCACCCGCCAGACAGGGAGGATGGAGACCCAGTACTTC.

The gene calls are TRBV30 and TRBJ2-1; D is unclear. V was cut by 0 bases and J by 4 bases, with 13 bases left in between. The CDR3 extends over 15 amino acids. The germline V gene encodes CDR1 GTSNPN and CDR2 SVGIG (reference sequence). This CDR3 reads CAWSVGEAVYNEQFF. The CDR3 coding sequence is TGTGCCTGGAGTGTTGGAGAAGCCGTTTACAATGAGCAGTTCTTC.

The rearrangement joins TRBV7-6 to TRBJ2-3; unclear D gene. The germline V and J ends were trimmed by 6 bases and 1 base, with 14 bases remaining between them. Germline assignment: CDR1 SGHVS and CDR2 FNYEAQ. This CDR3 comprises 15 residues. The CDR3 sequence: CASRGKVSGTDTQYF. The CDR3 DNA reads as TGTGCCAGCAGGGGAAAGGTATCGGGCACAGATACGCAGTATTTT. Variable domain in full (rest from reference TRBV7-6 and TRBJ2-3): GAGVSQSPRYKVTKRGQDVALRCDPISGHVSLYWYRQALGQGPEFLTYFNYEAQQDKSGLPNDRFSAERPEGSISTLTIQRTEQRDSAMYRCASRGKVSGTDTQYFGPGTRLTVL.